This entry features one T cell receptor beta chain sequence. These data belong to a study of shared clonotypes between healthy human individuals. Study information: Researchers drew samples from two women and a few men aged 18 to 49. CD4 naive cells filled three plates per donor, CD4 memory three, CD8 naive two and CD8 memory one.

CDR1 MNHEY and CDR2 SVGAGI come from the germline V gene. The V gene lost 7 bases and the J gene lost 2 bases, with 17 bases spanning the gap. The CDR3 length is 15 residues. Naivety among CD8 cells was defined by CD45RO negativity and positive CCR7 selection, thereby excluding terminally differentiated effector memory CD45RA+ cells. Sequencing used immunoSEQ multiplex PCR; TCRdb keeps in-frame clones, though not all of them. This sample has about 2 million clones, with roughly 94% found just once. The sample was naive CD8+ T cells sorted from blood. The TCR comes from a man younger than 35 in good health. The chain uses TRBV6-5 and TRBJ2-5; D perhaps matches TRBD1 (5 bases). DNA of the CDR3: TGTGCCAGCACCCCAACAGGCGGAACGCAAGAGACCCAGTACTTC. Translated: CASTPTGGTQETQYF.